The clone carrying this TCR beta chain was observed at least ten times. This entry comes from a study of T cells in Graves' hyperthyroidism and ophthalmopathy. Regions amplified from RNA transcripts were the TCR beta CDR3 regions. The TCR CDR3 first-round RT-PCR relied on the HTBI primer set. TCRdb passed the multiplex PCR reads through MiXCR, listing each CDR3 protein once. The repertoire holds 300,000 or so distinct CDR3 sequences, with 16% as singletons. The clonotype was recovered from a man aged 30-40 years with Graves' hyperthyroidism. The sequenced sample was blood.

CDR3 in DNA: TGTGCCAGCAGCTTAGTGGGACAGGGAATCACAGATACGCAGTATTTT. This encodes CASSLVGQGITDTQYF. This chain connects TRBV7-6 to TRBJ2-3, with 9 nucleotides matching TRBD1. J was trimmed by 2 bases and V by 1 base; bases with no gene match: 4. The CDR3 loop spans 16 amino acids. The germline V gene has CDR1 SGHVS and CDR2 FNYEAQ. Based on the CDR3 plus reference TRBV7-6 and TRBJ2-3, the full variable domain is GAGVSQSPRYKVTKRGQDVALRCDPISGHVSLYWYRQALGQGPEFLTYFNYEAQQDKSGLPNDRFSAERPEGSISTLTIQRTEQRDSAMYRCASSLVGQGITDTQYFGPGTRLTVL.